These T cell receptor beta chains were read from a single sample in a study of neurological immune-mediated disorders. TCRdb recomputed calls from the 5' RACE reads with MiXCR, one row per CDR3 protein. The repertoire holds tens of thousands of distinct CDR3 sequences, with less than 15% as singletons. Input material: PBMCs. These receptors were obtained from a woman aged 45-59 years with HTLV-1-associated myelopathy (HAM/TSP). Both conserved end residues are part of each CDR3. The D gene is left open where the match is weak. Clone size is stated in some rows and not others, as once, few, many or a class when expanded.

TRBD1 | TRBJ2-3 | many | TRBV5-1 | TGCGCCAGCGGGCAGGACAGGGGCACAGATACGCAGTATTTT | CASGQDRGTDTQYF
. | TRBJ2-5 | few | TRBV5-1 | TGCGCCAGCAGCTTGGGGACCACAGGGCCGGGGGAGACCCAGTACTTC | CASSLGTTGPGETQYF
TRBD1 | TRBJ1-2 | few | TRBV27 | TGTGCCAGCAGTTTAGGAGCAGGGGGCGCCGCCTATGGCTACACCTTC | CASSLGAGGAAYGYTF
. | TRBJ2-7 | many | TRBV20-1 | TGCAGTGCTACCAAGGACAGCAGCTCCTACGAGCAGTACTTC | CSATKDSSSYEQYF
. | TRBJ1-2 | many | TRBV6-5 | TGTGCCAGCAGGCTGGGAGAAAACTATGGCTACACCTTC | CASRLGENYGYTF
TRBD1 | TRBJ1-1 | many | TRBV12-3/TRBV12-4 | TGTGCCAGCAGTCCCAGGGACAGGGGGCAATCTGAAGCTTTCTTT | CASSPRDRGQSEAFF
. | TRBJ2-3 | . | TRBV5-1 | TGCGCCAAGAGCCCGGGACTCAGCACAGATACGCAGTATTTT | CAKSPGLSTDTQYF
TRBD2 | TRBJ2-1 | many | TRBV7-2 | TGTGCCAGCAGCTTAGTTGGGGGGGATCAGTATGAGCAGTTCTTC | CASSLVGGDQYEQFF
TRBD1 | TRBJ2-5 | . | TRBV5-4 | TGTGCCAGCAGCCCTCGGACAGGTTTCCAAGAGACCCAGTACTTC | CASSPRTGFQETQYF
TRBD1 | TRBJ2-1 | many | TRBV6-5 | TGTGCCAGCAGCTGGGACAGAAACAATGAGCAGTTCTTC | CASSWDRNNEQFF
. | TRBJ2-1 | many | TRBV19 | TGTGCCAGTAGTATGGACAGCTTAACCTACAATGAGCAGTTCTTC | CASSMDSLTYNEQFF
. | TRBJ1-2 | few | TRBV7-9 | TGTGCCAGCAGCCCCCTTCACTGGCAGACCGATGGCTACACCTTC | CASSPLHWQTDGYTF
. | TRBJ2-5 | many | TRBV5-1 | TGCGCCAGCAGCTTTGGGGCCAGCGGGGACAGGGAGACCCAGTACTTC | CASSFGASGDRETQYF
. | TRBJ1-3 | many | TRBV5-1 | TGCGCCAGCAGCCCCTCCACAGGAAGCTCTGGAAACACCATATATTTT | CASSPSTGSSGNTIYF
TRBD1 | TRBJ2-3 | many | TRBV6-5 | TGTGCCAGCAGTTACTCGGGGATCTTCGGGACAGGGCCCACAGATACGCAGTATTTT | CASSYSGIFGTGPTDTQYF
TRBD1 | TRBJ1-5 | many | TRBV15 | TGTGCCACCAGCCGAGGACAGGGGATACCCAATCAGCCCCAGCATTTT | CATSRGQGIPNQPQHF
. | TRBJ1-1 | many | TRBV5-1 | TGCGCCAGCAGCCCCGGGACGAGCCGGATGAACACTGAAGCTTTCTTT | CASSPGTSRMNTEAFF
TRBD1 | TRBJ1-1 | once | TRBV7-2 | TGTGCCAGCAGCTTTACAGGGGGATTGGGCACTGAAGCTTTCTTT | CASSFTGGLGTEAFF
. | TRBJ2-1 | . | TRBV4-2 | TGTGCCAGCAGCCAAGGGGCCGGTATTAGGGGTGAGCAGTTCTTC | CASSQGAGIRGEQFF
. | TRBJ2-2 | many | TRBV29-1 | TGCAGCGTTGGATTCGCAGGATCCACCGGGGAGCTGTTTTTT | CSVGFAGSTGELFF
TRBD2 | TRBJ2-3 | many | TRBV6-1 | TGTGCCAGCAGTGTAGCGGGAGGTAGGGATACGCAGTATTTT | CASSVAGGRDTQYF
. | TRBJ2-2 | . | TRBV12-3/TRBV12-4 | TGTGCCAGCAGTGGTGATCCCGGGGAGCTCTTTTTT | CASSGDPGELFF
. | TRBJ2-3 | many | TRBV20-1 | TGCAGTGCTAGAGTTGGGGGCATTTTCACAGATACGCAGTATTTT | CSARVGGIFTDTQYF
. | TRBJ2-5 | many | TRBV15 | TGTGCCACCAGCGAGGGGAGGTGGTCCCAGGGAGAGACCCAGTACTTC | CATSEGRWSQGETQYF
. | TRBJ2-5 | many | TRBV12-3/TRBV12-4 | TGTGCCAGCAGTTTAATGGGTACAACACAAGAGACCCAGTACTTC | CASSLMGTTQETQYF
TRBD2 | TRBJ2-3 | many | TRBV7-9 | TGTGCCAGCGACGGAGAGCGGGGGGGGCGCACAGATACGCAGTATTTT | CASDGERGGRTDTQYF
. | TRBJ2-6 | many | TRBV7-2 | TGTGCCAGCAGCCCCCGGAGCACACCTGGGGCCAACGTCCTGACTTTC | CASSPRSTPGANVLTF
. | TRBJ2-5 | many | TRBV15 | TGTGCCACCAGCAGAGGCCCGGGTACCCTAGAGACCCAGTACTTC | CATSRGPGTLETQYF
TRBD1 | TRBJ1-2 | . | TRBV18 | TGTGCCAGCTCACCAGGACAGGGGAACTATGGCTACACCTTC | CASSPGQGNYGYTF
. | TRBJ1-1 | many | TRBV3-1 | TGTGCCAGCGCCTCAGAGCAAGCAGGTGAAGCTTTCTTT | CASASEQAGEAFF
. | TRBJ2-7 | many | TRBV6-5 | TGTGCCAGCAGTTCGGCAGGGTTCGAGCAGTACTTC | CASSSAGFEQYF
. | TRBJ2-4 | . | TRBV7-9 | TGTGCCAGCAGCTTAGGTGGCACTAAGTTTGTAGCCAAAAACATTCAGTACTTC | CASSLGGTKFVAKNIQYF
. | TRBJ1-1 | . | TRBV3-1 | TGTGCCACCAGCCATCTACAGCCGAACACTGAAGCTTTCTTT | CATSHLQPNTEAFF
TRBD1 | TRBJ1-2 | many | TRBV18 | TGTGCCAGCTCACCTAGGACAGGTAGTCTCTATGGCTACACCTTC | CASSPRTGSLYGYTF
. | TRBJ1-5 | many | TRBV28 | TGTGCCAGCAGTTTCTCGGGGAGGGATAGCAATCAGCCCCAGCATTTT | CASSFSGRDSNQPQHF
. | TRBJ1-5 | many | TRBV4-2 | TGTGCCAGCAGCCAAGGGGAGGTAGCCGCTAGCAATCAGCCCCAGCATTTT | CASSQGEVAASNQPQHF
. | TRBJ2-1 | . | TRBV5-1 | TGCGCCAGCAGCTTGGCTTGGGACATCTCCAATGAGCAGTTCTTC | CASSLAWDISNEQFF
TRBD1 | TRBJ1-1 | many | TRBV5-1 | TGCGCCAGCAGCGCAGCACAGGGGAAAACTGAAGCTTTCTTT | CASSAAQGKTEAFF
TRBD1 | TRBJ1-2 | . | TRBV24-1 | TGTGCCACCATTGAATCCGGGACAGCAGACTATGGCTACACCTTC | CATIESGTADYGYTF
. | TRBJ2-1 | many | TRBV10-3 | TGTGCCATCAGGGCGGAGGGCTCCTACAATGAGCAGTTCTTC | CAIRAEGSYNEQFF
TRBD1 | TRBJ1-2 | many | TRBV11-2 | TGTGCCAGCAGCTCGACCGGGACAGGGTTAAACTATGGCTACACCTTC | CASSSTGTGLNYGYTF
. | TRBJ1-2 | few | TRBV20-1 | TGCAGTGCTAAAAGGGTGGAGAACACCTTC | CSAKRVENTF
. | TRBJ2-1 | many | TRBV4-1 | TGCGCCAGCAGCCAAGTCATAGACCCCGGATCGGAGCAGTTCTTC | CASSQVIDPGSEQFF
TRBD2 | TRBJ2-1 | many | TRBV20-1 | TGCAGTGCTAGTCGAGTAGCGGGGGGGGAGCAGTTCTTC | CSASRVAGGEQFF
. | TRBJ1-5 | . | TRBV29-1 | TGCAGCGTTGCCCTGACAGATAGCAATCAGCCCCAGCATTTT | CSVALTDSNQPQHF
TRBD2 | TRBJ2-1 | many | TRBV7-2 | TGTGCCAGCAGCTTAGGGTTTGGGCGGGGGAGTTACAATGAGCAGTTCTTC | CASSLGFGRGSYNEQFF
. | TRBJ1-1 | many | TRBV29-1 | TGCAGCGTTCAGAACACTGAAGCTTTCTTT | CSVQNTEAFF
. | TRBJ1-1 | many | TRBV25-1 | TGTGCCAGCAGTGTAAAAGGGTCTTTTTTCGAAGCTTTCTTT | CASSVKGSFFEAFF
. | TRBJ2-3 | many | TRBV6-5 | TGTGCCAGCAGTTACTCGAGGGTGGGGACAGATACGCAGTATTTT | CASSYSRVGTDTQYF
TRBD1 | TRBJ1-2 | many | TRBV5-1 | TGCGCCAGCAGCTCGGTTTCCGGGACAGGGCCCTATGGCTACACCTTC | CASSSVSGTGPYGYTF
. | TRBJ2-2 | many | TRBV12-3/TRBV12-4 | TGTGCCAGCTCGGGACGGGTGAACACCGGGGAGCTGTTTTTT | CASSGRVNTGELFF
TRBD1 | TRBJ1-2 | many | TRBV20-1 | TGCAGTGCTACGGACAGGGTTGGCTATGGCTACACCTTC | CSATDRVGYGYTF
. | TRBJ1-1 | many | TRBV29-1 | TGCAGCGTTGAAGGGGGGGTGGCTGAAGCTTTCTTT | CSVEGGVAEAFF
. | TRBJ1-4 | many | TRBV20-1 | TGCAGTGCTAGACCCGATGAAAAACTGTTTTTT | CSARPDEKLFF
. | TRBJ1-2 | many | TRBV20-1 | TGCAGTGCTAGAGAGGTTGACAGAAGCTATGGCTACACCTTC | CSAREVDRSYGYTF
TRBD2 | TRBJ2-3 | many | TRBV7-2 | TGTGCCAGCAGCTCGCTCGGGCGTAGCGGGGGCCGCACAGATACGCAGTATTTT | CASSSLGRSGGRTDTQYF